Listed below are T cell receptor beta chains from one sample, sequenced in a study of T cells in Graves' hyperthyroidism and ophthalmopathy. TCRdb called the multiplex PCR reads again in MiXCR, with one record for every CDR3 protein. The sample has about 410,000 distinct CDR3 sequences, under 15% seen once. Sequencing was carried out using blood. These receptors were obtained from a man between 18 and 35 years old with Graves' ophthalmopathy. Both conserved end residues are part of each CDR3. A D gene is named only where the DNA matches it firmly. Size tells how often a clone was seen (once, few, many) or the class of an expanded clone, and some rows leave it out.

abundance,j_gene,d_gene,v_gene,CDR3aa,CDR3nt
many,TRBJ2-7,.,TRBV27,CASSLTGTSYEQYF,TGTGCCAGCAGTTTAACCGGGACCTCCTACGAGCAGTACTTC
many,TRBJ2-1,.,TRBV20-1,CSARLPLGPYNEQFF,TGCAGTGCTAGATTACCCTTGGGCCCTTACAATGAGCAGTTCTTC
many,TRBJ1-1,.,TRBV12-3/TRBV12-4,CACQYSPPTEAFF,TGTGCCTGCCAATACAGCCCTCCGACTGAAGCTTTCTTT
.,TRBJ1-5,.,TRBV20-1,CSAVRDNYSNQPQHF,TGCAGTGCTGTCCGGGACAACTATAGCAATCAGCCCCAGCATTTT
.,TRBJ2-7,TRBD2,TRBV10-2,CASRGGAQAGGEQYF,TGCGCCAGCAGGGGAGGGGCCCAGGCGGGGGGCGAGCAGTACTTC
many,TRBJ2-7,TRBD1,TRBV7-3,CASSLDRGTPYEQYF,TGTGCCAGCAGCCTGGACAGGGGGACCCCCTACGAGCAGTACTTC
few,TRBJ2-3,TRBD2,TRBV6-1,CASSSRGGRDTQYF,TGTGCCAGTTCGTCACGGGGGGGCAGAGATACGCAGTATTTT
.,TRBJ2-7,.,TRBV7-2,CASRPDGQELYEQYF,TGTGCCAGCAGACCTGACGGGCAGGAGCTTTACGAGCAGTACTTC
.,TRBJ2-7,.,TRBV4-1,CASRHIGTYKYEQYF,TGCGCCAGCAGACATATTGGGACCTACAAGTACGAGCAGTACTTC
.,TRBJ2-1,.,TRBV5-6,CASSFGVLGEQFF,TGTGCCAGCAGCTTCGGGGTTCTAGGTGAGCAGTTCTTC
.,TRBJ2-3,.,TRBV6-1,CASVSTDTQYF,TGTGCCAGCGTTAGCACAGATACGCAGTATTTT
many,TRBJ2-7,.,TRBV11-2,CASSFSSTGEQYF,TGTGCCAGCAGCTTTTCAAGCACCGGAGAGCAGTACTTC
many,TRBJ1-6,.,TRBV20-1,CSARDLSRLNSPLHF,TGCAGTGCTAGAGACTTATCCCGGCTTAATTCACCCCTCCACTTT
many,TRBJ2-7,.,TRBV6-1,CASSEQFFSGTTYEQYF,TGTGCCAGCAGTGAACAATTCTTTAGCGGAACCACCTACGAGCAGTACTTC
many,TRBJ2-1,.,TRBV30,CAWSEVGIEQFF,TGTGCCTGGAGTGAGGTGGGGATTGAGCAGTTCTTC
.,TRBJ1-4,.,TRBV4-1,CASSQDGRPSLFF,TGCGCCAGCAGCCAAGATGGGAGACCATCACTGTTTTTT
.,TRBJ2-4,TRBD1,TRBV11-3,CASRPQGALAKNIQYF,TGTGCCAGCAGGCCACAGGGGGCCTTAGCCAAAAACATTCAGTACTTC
many,TRBJ2-3,.,TRBV3-1,CASSQGGMDTQYF,TGTGCCAGCAGCCAAGGAGGGATGGATACGCAGTATTTT
.,TRBJ2-3,TRBD2,TRBV4-2,CASSQWTSGGMQDTQYF,TGTGCCAGCAGCCAGTGGACTAGCGGGGGGATGCAGGATACGCAGTATTTT
many,TRBJ1-4,TRBD1,TRBV5-1,CASSLDTRTGRKLFF,TGCGCCAGCAGCTTGGACACCCGGACAGGGCGGAAACTGTTTTTT
.,TRBJ2-3,.,TRBV5-1,CASSPIGPQSTDTQYF,TGCGCCAGCAGCCCGATAGGACCCCAGAGCACAGATACGCAGTATTTT
few,TRBJ1-6,.,TRBV18,CASSPDQTGWNSPLHF,TGTGCCAGCTCACCGGACCAAACAGGGTGGAATTCACCCCTCCACTTT
many,TRBJ2-7,TRBD2,TRBV20-1,CSARDYTSGTYEQYF,TGCAGTGCTAGAGATTATACTAGCGGGACCTACGAGCAGTACTTC
.,TRBJ1-4,.,TRBV11-2,CASSLRTDRAEKLFF,TGTGCCAGCAGCTTGAGGACCGATAGGGCGGAAAAACTGTTTTTT
many,TRBJ2-7,.,TRBV2,CASSLTGTNYEQYF,TGTGCCAGCAGCCTAACCGGGACAAACTACGAGCAGTACTTC
.,TRBJ1-6,.,TRBV30,CAWSVTPNSPLHF,TGTGCCTGGAGTGTAACCCCGAATTCACCCCTCCACTTT
many,TRBJ2-1,TRBD2,TRBV18,CASSLAGDGYNEQFF,TGTGCCAGCTCACTAGCGGGAGACGGATACAATGAGCAGTTCTTC
.,TRBJ1-6,.,TRBV11-3,CASSLAPMGISYNSPLHF,TGTGCCAGCAGCTTAGCCCCCATGGGGATCAGCTATAATTCACCCCTCCACTTT
few,TRBJ2-7,TRBD1,TRBV4-1,CASSAWDRSYEQYF,TGCGCCAGCAGCGCCTGGGACAGGTCCTACGAGCAGTACTTC
many,TRBJ2-7,.,TRBV11-2,CASSLNVAPAYEQYF,TGTGCCAGCAGCTTAAATGTCGCACCCGCCTACGAGCAGTACTTC
few,TRBJ2-1,TRBD2,TRBV18,CASSPLSGGAVEQFF,TGTGCCAGCTCACCCCTTAGCGGGGGGGCGGTTGAGCAGTTCTTC
.,TRBJ2-3,.,TRBV7-9,CASRPGLAGALTQIRSILYF,.
many,TRBJ2-3,.,TRBV7-3,CASSLVPTDTQYF,TGTGCCAGCAGCTTGGTTCCGACAGATACGCAGTATTTT
.,TRBJ2-7,.,TRBV4-1,CASSQEDLSSYEQYF,TGCGCCAGCAGCCAAGAGGACCTAAGCTCCTACGAGCAGTACTTC
few,TRBJ1-6,.,TRBV28,CASRPRLGSYNSPLHF,TGTGCCAGCAGACCCCGCCTGGGATCCTATAATTCACCCCTCCACTTT
few,TRBJ2-1,TRBD2,TRBV7-9,CASSDITGTSGTSGRLDEQFF,TGTGCCAGCAGCGATATAACCGGGACTAGCGGGACTAGCGGGAGGCTGGATGAGCAGTTCTTC
many,TRBJ1-1,.,TRBV6-4,CASRIRDMNTEAFF,TGTGCCAGCAGGATCCGGGACATGAACACTGAAGCTTTCTTT
many,TRBJ2-7,TRBD2,TRBV20-1,CSAREGTRGYEQYF,TGCAGTGCTAGAGAAGGGACTAGAGGCTACGAGCAGTACTTC
many,TRBJ2-5,TRBD2,TRBV4-2,CASSQEGSGSQETQYF,TGTGCCAGCAGCCAAGAAGGTAGCGGGAGCCAAGAGACCCAGTACTTC
many,TRBJ1-5,.,TRBV3-1,CASSLGTNNQPQHF,TGTGCCAGCAGCCTCGGGACAAACAATCAGCCCCAGCATTTT
many,TRBJ2-7,TRBD1,TRBV10-3,CAISLNRQGAYEQYF,TGTGCCATCAGTCTTAATAGACAGGGGGCTTACGAGCAGTACTTC
many,TRBJ2-1,TRBD2,TRBV13,CASSFSGIYNEQFF,TGTGCCAGCAGCTTTAGCGGGATCTACAATGAGCAGTTCTTC
few,TRBJ2-3,TRBD2,TRBV5-1,CASSLYGTSGGITDTQYF,TGCGCCAGCAGCTTGTACGGAACTAGCGGGGGTATCACAGATACGCAGTATTTT
many,TRBJ1-5,.,TRBV25-1,CASSEGQQPQHF,TGTGCCAGCAGTGAAGGACAACAGCCCCAGCATTTT
many,TRBJ2-1,.,TRBV27,CASSYPGGYNEQFF,TGTGCCAGCAGTTACCCAGGTGGCTACAATGAGCAGTTCTTC
many,TRBJ2-1,.,TRBV12-5,CASGLTLSSYNEQFF,TGTGCTAGTGGTTTGACCCTGAGCTCCTACAATGAGCAGTTCTTC
few,TRBJ2-3,.,TRBV6-5,CASSYSNTATDTQYF,TGTGCCAGCAGTTACTCGAACACGGCCACAGATACGCAGTATTTT
.,TRBJ2-7,TRBD2,TRBV12-3/TRBV12-4,CASSYGLAVEQYF,TGTGCCAGCAGTTACGGACTAGCAGTCGAGCAGTACTTC
few,TRBJ1-1,.,TRBV29-1,CSISPGNTEAFF,TGCAGCATTTCCCCGGGAAACACTGAAGCTTTCTTT
.,TRBJ2-5,.,TRBV5-1,CASGEETQYF,TGCGCCAGCGGCGAAGAGACCCAGTACTTC
many,TRBJ1-2,.,TRBV3-1,CASSQGHSGQAWGYTF,TGTGCCAGCAGCCAAGGTCACTCAGGTCAAGCGTGGGGCTACACCTTC
few,TRBJ2-2,TRBD1,TRBV7-9,CASSPHTGGTGELFF,TGTGCCAGCAGCCCTCATACAGGGGGCACCGGGGAGCTGTTTTTT
.,TRBJ1-1,.,TRBV19,CASSGWGANTEAFF,TGTGCCAGTAGTGGGTGGGGAGCGAACACTGAAGCTTTCTTT
.,TRBJ2-6,.,TRBV6-6,CASSYWGSSGANVLTF,TGTGCCAGCAGTTACTGGGGTAGCTCTGGGGCCAACGTCCTGACTTTC
few,TRBJ2-1,.,TRBV20-1,CSGGEDKYNEQFF,TGCAGTGGGGGTGAAGACAAGTACAATGAGCAGTTCTTC
many,TRBJ2-4,.,TRBV20-1,CSARGQGLDIQYF,TGCAGTGCTAGGGGTCAGGGGTTGGACATTCAGTACTTC
few,TRBJ2-2,TRBD2,TRBV20-1,CSARVLAPGELFF,TGCAGTGCTAGAGTACTAGCGCCCGGGGAGCTGTTTTTT
many,TRBJ2-3,.,TRBV12-3/TRBV12-4,CASSWGTDTQYF,TGTGCCAGCTCATGGGGCACAGATACGCAGTATTTT